This section outlines one TCR beta chain sequence together with its context. Its specific antigen is unknown. Per-base qualities were not stored, and no clone one base away is much larger. Receptors were amplified or captured by the immunoSEQ multiplex PCR assay. DNA from the cultured and isolated CD4+ T cells underwent TCR beta CDR3 sequencing. The paper's processing steps were these. The analysis removed non-productive TCR sequences, trimmed reads to the CDR3 region, and retained only CDR3s that were 7 or more amino acids long. Antigen-specific clonotypes were identified using the MANAFEST web app by comparison of expansion in peptide wells against reference cultures. For clones to be considered positive, expansion at FDR<0.05 versus reference and all other wells, an odds ratio above 5, and a frequency above 0.1% in two replicate wells were required. Clonotypes significantly expanded in SARS-CoV-2 spike wells and in at least one common cold coronavirus spike condition were defined as cross-reactive. Levenshtein distance calculated with the stringdist R package was used to assess CDR3 similarity, and unrooted trees were constructed with ape in R 3.6.1. TCRdb's version of the immuneACCESS table is confined to in-frame rearrangements and falls short of the full clone set. An unresolved V gene accounts for under half of the shortfall where checked; the remainder is of unknown origin. V and J calls and clone size are as listed in that table; D and trimming were resolved from the DNA. For this sample there are more than 15,000 clones; about 70% appear just once. The ten largest clonotypes hold around 16% of the sample.

Clipping removes 3 bases from V and 2 bases from J, with 1 as the unmatched junction base count. The CDR3 runs 14 residues from the cysteine to the phenylalanine. The DNA shown is the 42-base CDR3, in frame from base 1. Via the germline V gene (reference sequence), CDR1 is SGHNT and CDR2 YYREEE. This record belongs to a study of vaccination effects on CD4 cells after COVID-19 (dated by TCRdb to between 2021 and 2022). Background on the whole study: Participants received two doses of either the BNT162b2 or the mRNA-1273 mRNA SARS-CoV-2 vaccine. In a couple of convalescent patients, pre-vaccine samples were collected 16 days and one week ahead of the first dose, 142 and 148 days after COVID-19 diagnosis. The study compared SARS-CoV-2 spike-specific CD4+ TCR repertoires before and after mRNA vaccination in COVID-19 convalescent patients and infection-naive vaccine recipients. The full study included ten to eleven COVID-19 convalescent patients and a few SARS-CoV-2-naive healthy vaccine recipients. Cultures from other donors in the study were sequenced using the Oncomine TCR Beta short-read assay on an Illumina iSeq 100. What the research found in general, with its limitations: The study was limited by a small number of convalescent patients and lacked early post-infection timepoints. Clones induced by infection and clones induced by vaccination both contracted markedly at late timepoints after vaccination, which fits with T cell responses waning over time. In convalescent patients, the post-vaccine spike-reactive repertoire consisted mainly of new vaccine-induced clones, largely distinct from infection-induced clones.

In the ViraFEST assay, PBMC were stimulated with viral peptide pools, and antigen-specific CD4+ T cell clonotypes were then identified by expansion using TCR sequencing. After around ten days of culture, CD4+ T cells were isolated with the EasySep CD4+ T cell isolation kit. Convalescent patients had PCR-confirmed SARS-CoV-2 infection between March and December 2020, before Alpha, Beta and Delta variants emerged in the United States. Each well held more than 1.5 million PBMC cultured in IMDM containing about 5.5% human AB serum, 9.5 to 10 IU/ml IL-2 and gentamicin, along with roughly 10 ug/ml peptides. Half of the culture medium was replaced with fresh IL-2-containing medium on days 3 and 7. Each peptide stimulation condition was cultured in triplicate wells unless otherwise noted. Using Ficoll-Paque Plus gradient centrifugation, PBMC were separated from whole blood and then either used fresh or cryopreserved at -140C. The overlapping peptide pools covered the spike proteins of SARS-CoV-2 and of the common cold coronaviruses HCoV-NL63, HCoV-OC43 and HCoV-229E. The QIAamp micro DNA kit was used to extract genomic DNA from the cultured CD4+ T cells.

The sequence joins TRBV5-4 to TRBJ2-5, with 10 central nucleotides matching TRBD1. This TCR derives from a human donor who had a prior SARS-CoV-2 infection. This specimen consisted of CD4+ T cells from PBMCs cultured with SARS-CoV-2 spike peptides, obtained before COVID-19 vaccination. The sample's cell subset or site label is to be understood as: SARS-CoV-2 spike overlapping peptide pool stimulation. The CDR3 sequence is CASSWDRGQETQYF. Read as DNA, the sequence is TGTGCCAGCAGCTGGGACAGGGGACAAGAGACCCAGTACTTC.